This T cell receptor beta chain is drawn from a study of blood T cell repertoires in COVID-19. Across the whole study: The United States, Italy and Spain supplied acute and convalescent COVID-19 samples. Nucleic acid was either cDNA or gDNA, and it came from T cells, B-cell-depleted T cells, or PBMCs.

Source study methods: Amplification with reference gene primers provided the estimates of nucleated cell counts. Clones were read by immunoSEQ multiplex PCR, and TCRdb kept only the in-frame ones, dropping some. D and trimming come from the DNA, and the V and J calls and clone size come from that table. The sample lists 85,000 to 100,000 clones; about four fifths were seen once. The clonotype was recovered from a human donor in a cohort sampled during active COVID-19. The sequencing input was peripheral blood.

In DNA form, the CDR3 reads TGTGCCAGCAGCGGAAGGACAGGGGGAGCTACGCAGTATTTT. Protein sequence: CASSGRTGGATQYF. The chain carries TRBV11-2 and TRBJ2-3, with 10 bases lining up with TRBD1. The CDR3 has 14 residues. CDR1 is SGHAT and CDR2 is FQNNGV in the germline V gene. The trim removed 5 bases at V and 8 bases at J, leaving 7 bases unmatched. The full variable domain, completed using reference TRBV11-2 and TRBJ2-3, is EAGVAQSPRYKIIEKRQSVAFWCNPISGHATLYWYQQILGQGPKLLIQFQNNGVVDDSQLPKDRFSAERLKGVDSTLKIQPAKLEDSAVYLCASSGRTGGATQYFGPGTRLTVL.